What follows are 10 T cell receptor beta chains derived from one specimen sequenced in a study of spatial heterogeneity in lung cancer (dated by TCRdb to the late 2010s). The library was made by 5' RACE. The listed sequencing device is NextSeq 500. TCRdb took the public reads, trimmed them with fastp at Q25, ran MiXCR for clone calling and kept in-frame beta chains. CDR3 protein sequences are deduplicated, and each keeps its most common genes and DNA. This sample holds approximately 10,000 distinct CDR3 sequences; over 15% were observed only once. Under 55% of the sample is in the top ten clones. Interpreted using the paper, the time point label stands for: sample taken at primary tumor resection. Whole RNA extracted from tumor and nontumor lung tissue, or from cryopreserved PBMC samples, was used for TCR sequencing without cell sorting. The specimen comprised PBMCs, sampled at surgery. All receptors derive from a male donor with early-stage non-small cell lung cancer.

V usage is TRBV10-2 and J usage is TRBJ1-5; tentative D call: TRBD1 (6 bases). The CDR3 is 12 amino acids. With 3 bases removed from V and 7 bases from J, the gap between germline ends came to 7 bases. Germline assignment: CDR1 WSHSY and CDR2 SAAADI. CDR3 residues: CASSEGGQPQHF. In DNA form, the CDR3 reads TGCGCCAGCAGTGAAGGGGGACAGCCCCAGCATTTT.

This clonotype appeared a few times. This chain links TRBV29-1 with TRBJ1-1; no firm D call. This CDR3 has 11 residues. Germline CDR1 reads SQVTM; CDR2 reads ANQGSEA. The CDR3 bases are TGCAGTGGCCTCCTGAACACTGAAGCTTTCTTT. It yields the protein CSGLLNTEAFF.

This clonotype was detected many times. The CDR3 protein is CASSLPRDYAYEQYF. As DNA, the CDR3 is TGTGCCAGCAGTTTACCCCGGGACTATGCCTACGAGCAGTACTTC. The chain uses TRBV28 and TRBJ2-7; 7 bases map to TRBD2. This CDR3 has 15 residues. Germline V lookup: CDR1 MDHEN, CDR2 SYDVKM. V trimming: 2 bases; J trimming: 2 bases; junction bases outside the gene matches: 6.

The table lists this clonotype with many counts. The rearrangement uses TRBV4-2 and TRBJ2-7, with D perhaps given as TRBD1 or TRBD2 (5 bases each). From germline, CDR1 is LGHNA and CDR2 YNFKEQ. This CDR3 region has 15 residues. Trimming cost V 1 base and J 3 bases, with 13 bases left between them. The CDR3 here is CASSQAGTTVYEQYF. The CDR3 DNA follows: TGTGCCAGCAGCCAAGCGGGGACGACAGTCTACGAGCAGTACTTC.

Of note for this clonotype: Possible read error: a much larger clone is one base away. This chain's CDR3 is CSALLDRGDEKLFF. CDR3 nucleotides: TGCAGTGCTTTATTGGATCGTGGCGATGAAAAACTGTTTTTT. V and J are TRBV20-1 and TRBJ1-4, with D hard to call. CDR1 and CDR2 from the germline V gene are DFQATT and SNEGSKA (reference sequence). V dropped 5 bases and J dropped 6 bases, with 16 bases sitting between them. The CDR3 loop spans 14 amino acids.

This clonotype was picked up a small number of times. The gene calls are TRBV7-9 and TRBJ2-1; weak D call: TRBD2 (6 bases). V was clipped by 1 base and J by 6 bases, with 16 bases between them. The CDR3 extends over 16 amino acids. Germline-derived CDR1 and CDR2 are SEHNR and FQNEAQ (reference sequence). The CDR3 DNA reads TGTGCCAGCAGCTTAGGCGGAGGGGCTCAGGTCAATGAGCAGTTCTTC. Translation gives CASSLGGGAQVNEQFF.

This sequence joins TRBV20-1 and TRBJ1-6; 8 bases are a match to TRBD1. V trimming: 8 bases; J trimming: 2 bases; junction bases outside the gene matches: 5. CDR3 size: 14 residues. Per the germline V gene, CDR1 is DFQATT and CDR2 is SNEGSKA (reference sequence). The CDR3: CSTRTGTYNSPLHF. The CDR3, as DNA: TGCAGTACAAGGACAGGGACCTATAATTCACCCCTCCACTTT.

The DNA for the CDR3 is TGCAGTGCCAGGGGACTAGCGGGAGCTCGTATCGATGAGCAGTTCTTC. Translating gives CSARGLAGARIDEQFF. The chain couples TRBV20-1 to TRBJ2-1, with 14 nucleotides matching TRBD2. Germline trimming cut 6 bases from V and 8 bases from J; bases unmatched to any gene: 12. Germline assignment: CDR1 DFQATT and CDR2 SNEGSKA (reference sequence). The CDR3 sequence is 16 residues long.

This clonotype was counted many times. The gene calls are TRBV6-5 and TRBJ2-1; D might be TRBD2 (5 bases). Germline assignment: CDR1 MNHEY and CDR2 SVGAGI. The V end lost 2 bases, the J end lost 3 bases, and 14 bases lay between the germline ends. The length of the CDR3 is 16 residues. The DNA for the CDR3 is TGTGCCAGCAGTTACAGGACTCCCCCCGGCTACAATGAGCAGTTCTTC. It codes for CASSYRTPPGYNEQFF.

This clonotype was picked up many times. This chain uses TRBV7-9 with TRBJ2-3; TRBD2 aligns across 16 bases. V lost 3 bases, J lost 4 bases, and 7 bases stayed unmatched. The CDR3 has 18 residues. Germline loops: CDR1 SEHNR, CDR2 FQNEAQ (reference sequence). CDR3 amino acids: CASSFGTSGRAPSDTQYF. The CDR3 nucleotides read TGTGCCAGCAGCTTCGGGACTAGCGGGAGGGCCCCTTCAGATACGCAGTATTTT.